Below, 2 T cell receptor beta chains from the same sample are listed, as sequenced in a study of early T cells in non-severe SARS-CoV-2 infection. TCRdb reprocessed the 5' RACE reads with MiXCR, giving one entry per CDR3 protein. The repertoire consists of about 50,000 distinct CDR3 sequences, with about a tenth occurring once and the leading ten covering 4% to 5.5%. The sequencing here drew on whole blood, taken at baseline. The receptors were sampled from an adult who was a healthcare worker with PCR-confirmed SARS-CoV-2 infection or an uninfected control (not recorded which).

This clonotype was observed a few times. CDR3 loop: CASGPIAGGFNEQFF. The CDR3 DNA reads as TGTGCCAGTGGACCGATAGCGGGGGGTTTCAATGAGCAGTTCTTC. The rearrangement links TRBV19 to TRBJ2-1, with 10 bases aligning to TRBD2. CDR1 and CDR2 (germline): LNHDA, SQIVND (reference sequence). With V trimmed by 8 bases and J by 6 bases, 10 bases remained unmatched. The CDR3 spans 15 residues. The variable domain in full, completed from reference TRBV19 and TRBJ2-1, reads DGGITQSPKYLFRKEGQNVTLSCEQNLNHDAMYWYRQDPGQGLRLIYYSQIVNDFQKGDIAEGYSVSREKKESFPLTVTSAQKNPTAFYLCASGPIAGGFNEQFFGPGTRLTVL.

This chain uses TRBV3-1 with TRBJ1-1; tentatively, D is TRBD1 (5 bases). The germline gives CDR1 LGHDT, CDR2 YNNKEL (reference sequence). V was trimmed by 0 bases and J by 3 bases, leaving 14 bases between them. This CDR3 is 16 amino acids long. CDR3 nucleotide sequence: TGTGCCAGCAGCCAAGATAGAGGGGTCCCAGACACTGAAGCTTTCTTT. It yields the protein CASSQDRGVPDTEAFF.